These 18 T cell receptor beta chains were all obtained from the same sample, sequenced in a study of blood T cell repertoires in COVID-19. The method was immunoSEQ multiplex PCR; TCRdb's version includes in-frame clones alone and lacks a portion of them. The table has 150,000 to 200,000 clones, about nine tenths seen once. The sequenced sample consisted of peripheral blood. These receptors were taken from a man aged 45-65 years with acute or convalescent COVID-19.

The chain combines TRBV5-5 with TRBJ2-3; the match to TRBD2 covers 8 bases. Trimming at V came to 7 bases and at J to 2 bases, leaving 9 bases not matched to a gene. Germline V gene sequence: CDR1 SGHKS, CDR2 YYEKEE (reference sequence). The CDR3 is 15 residues long. The CDR3, as DNA: TGTGCCAGCCGCGGGGGGTCATCTGACACAGATACGCAGTATTTT. Protein sequence: CASRGGSSDTDTQYF.

The CDR3 DNA is TGTGCCAGCAGTTCTTCAGGGGAAACTAATGAAAAACTGTTTTTT. It translates to CASSSSGETNEKLFF. The chain uses TRBV27 and TRBJ1-4, with a possible D match to TRBD1 (6 bases). With 4 bases removed from V and 1 base from J, the gap between germline ends came to 10 bases. The V gene's germline CDR1 is MNHEY and CDR2 SMNVEV (reference sequence). The CDR3 contains 15 residues.

The chain is built from TRBV11-3 and TRBJ2-6; no clear D gene. This CDR3 has 15 residues. V lost 5 bases and J 2 bases, leaving 10 bases between the germline ends. Germline CDR1 SGHNT, CDR2 YENEEA. The CDR3 region is CASSDTKTGANVLTF. The CDR3 DNA follows: TGTGCCAGCAGCGATACAAAAACTGGGGCCAACGTCCTGACTTTC.

The genes are TRBV3-1 (or the pseudogene TRBV3-2) and TRBJ2-5; D is undetermined. Trimming pared 4 bases from V and 4 bases from J, leaving 10 bases between. This CDR3 contains 13 residues. Germline V CDR1 and CDR2: LGHDT, YNNKEL (reference sequence). The CDR3 coding sequence is TGTGCCAGCAGCCCTACCCGAAGAGAGACCCAGTACTTC. Encoded protein: CASSPTRRETQYF.

V gene TRBV7-3 combines with J gene TRBJ2-6; D is possibly TRBD1 (6 bases). Per the germline V gene, CDR1 is SGHTA and CDR2 is FQGTGA. V lost 4 bases and J 1 base, leaving 11 bases between the germline ends. The CDR3 consists of 16 residues. CDR3 residues: CASSSRQVSGANVLTF. The CDR3 DNA reads as TGTGCCAGCAGCTCCCGACAGGTTTCTGGGGCCAACGTCCTGACTTTC.

This clone has a handful of counts. The chain couples TRBV27 to TRBJ2-1; D may be TRBD2 (6 bases). The germline CDR1 and CDR2 sequences are MNHEY and SMNVEV (reference sequence). V shed 10 bases and J shed 2 bases, with 9 bases lying between them. The CDR3 covers 12 residues. In DNA, the CDR3 is TGTGCCACGCGGGGCGCCTACAATGAGCAGTTCTTC. Protein sequence: CATRGAYNEQFF.

V is TRBV29-1 and J is TRBJ2-7; 7 positions agree with TRBD2. This CDR3 has 13 residues. CDR1 is SQVTM and CDR2 is ANQGSEA in the germline V gene. With 6 bases clipped from V and 5 bases from J, the junction kept 10 bases outside the gene matches. CDR3 sequence (DNA): TGCAGCGTATCTAGCGGTCTAGTTAACGAGCAGTACTTC. Translated: CSVSSGLVNEQYF.

The table lists this clone with a count of one. The V and J genes are TRBV6-2 or TRBV6-3 and TRBJ1-5; maybe TRBD1 (5 bases). Trimming took off 6 bases at V and 4 bases at J, with 16 bases between the two ends. Germline lookup yields CDR1 MNHEY and CDR2 SVGEGT. The CDR3 is made up of 15 amino acids. The CDR3 nucleotides read TGTGCCAGCAGCCCCGAGACAGCCCAGAATCAGCCCCAGCATTTT. Its protein is CASSPETAQNQPQHF.

This chain links TRBV12-5 with TRBJ1-2, with 9 bases that match TRBD1. This CDR3 is built from 14 residues. CDR1 is LGHNT and CDR2 is FRNRAP in the germline V gene. The V gene end was trimmed by 2 bases and the J gene end by 2 bases; junction bases not matched to a gene: 0. In DNA, the CDR3 is TGTGCTAGTGGTTTGACAGGGGGCAACTATGGCTACACCTTC. This translates into CASGLTGGNYGYTF. Using reference TRBV12-5 and TRBJ1-2 for the parts outside the CDR3, the full variable domain is DARVTQTPRHKVTEMGQEVTMRCQPILGHNTVFWYRQTMMQGLELLAYFRNRAPLDDSGMPKDRFSAEMPDATLATLKIQPSEPRDSAVYFCASGLTGGNYGYTFGSGTRLTVV.

The chain joins TRBV10-3 to TRBJ1-1; possible D gene TRBD1, 6 bases. The germline V gene has CDR1 ENHRY and CDR2 SYGVKD. The CDR3 is 14 amino acids. Trimming removed 10 bases at V and 1 base at J, with 16 bases between. The CDR3 sequence: CATSQGQSNTEAFF. The CDR3 nucleotides are TGTGCCACCTCGCAAGGACAGTCGAACACTGAAGCTTTCTTT.

This chain connects TRBV30 to TRBJ2-7; D not certain. Trimming took off 0 bases at V and 0 bases at J, with 3 bases between the two ends. There are 12 residues in the CDR3. From germline, CDR1 is GTSNPN and CDR2 SVGIG (reference sequence). The CDR3 region is CAWSVLSYEQYF. The CDR3 DNA reads as TGTGCCTGGAGTGTCCTCTCCTACGAGCAGTACTTC.

The rearrangement joins TRBV6-4 to TRBJ2-7; 7 bases fit TRBD1. This CDR3 comprises 15 residues. Trimming cost V 5 bases and J 1 base; bases outside gene matches: 8. Germline V gene data show CDR1 as MRHNA and CDR2 as SNTAGT. CDR3 DNA sequence: TGTGCCAGCAGTCCCCCTAGGGGGCATTCCTACGAGCAGTACTTC. This encodes CASSPPRGHSYEQYF.

This rearrangement joins TRBV6-4 to TRBJ1-6; D remains ambiguous. The CDR3 is made up of 15 amino acids. The ends were cut back, 2 bases at V and 0 bases at J, with 5 bases in the middle. The germline gives CDR1 MRHNA, CDR2 SNTAGT. Here the CDR3 reads CASSDGSSYNSPLHF. CDR3 nucleotides: TGTGCCAGCAGTGACGGGAGCTCCTATAATTCACCCCTCCACTTT.

The chain joins TRBV9 to TRBJ1-2; D unclear. The CDR3 extends over 13 amino acids. V lost 0 bases, J lost 7 bases, and 10 bases lay in between. Looked up from germline, CDR1 is SGDLS and CDR2 is YYNGEE. The CDR3 DNA sequence: TGTGCCAGCAGCGTAGGAGGGCAGTTTGGCTACACCTTC. Translating gives CASSVGGQFGYTF.

The chain employs TRBV7-2 and TRBJ2-2, with 7 bases that match TRBD1. Germline V gene lookup returns CDR1 SGHTA and CDR2 FQGNSA. The CDR3 length is 17 residues. The ends lost 5 bases at V and 5 bases at J; junction bases unmatched: 14. The CDR3 nucleotides are TGTGCCAGCAGCCCCCGGTGGGGTCTGACAGGGACCGGGGAGCTGTTTTTT. Translated, it gives CASSPRWGLTGTGELFF.

The chain employs TRBV19 and TRBJ1-1, with D possibly being TRBD1 (5 bases). The CDR3 is 13 residues long. Looked up from germline, CDR1 is LNHDA and CDR2 is SQIVND (reference sequence). Trimming took off 9 bases at V and 7 bases at J, with 18 bases between the two ends. The CDR3 region has the DNA TGTGCCAGCTCCAGGGTCCCCACCAATGAAGCTTTCTTT. This translates into CASSRVPTNEAFF. Based on the CDR3 plus reference TRBV19 and TRBJ1-1, the full variable domain is DGGITQSPKYLFRKEGQNVTLSCEQNLNHDAMYWYRQDPGQGLRLIYYSQIVNDFQKGDIAEGYSVSREKKESFPLTVTSAQKNPTAFYLCASSRVPTNEAFFGQGTRLTVV.

The gene calls are TRBV20-1 and TRBJ1-6; D gene unclear. The CDR3 consists of 19 residues. With 3 bases removed from V and 0 bases from J, the gap between germline ends came to 21 bases. The V gene's germline CDR1 is DFQATT and CDR2 SNEGSKA (reference sequence). The CDR3, as DNA: TGCAGTGCTAGTTATGGTGGACGGGGATTAAGCTCCTATAATTCACCCCTCCACTTT. Its protein is CSASYGGRGLSSYNSPLHF.

This clone showed up just once. The chain links TRBV6-5 to TRBJ1-4; maybe TRBD1 (6 bases). This CDR3 is built from 14 residues. The germline V and J ends were trimmed by 5 bases and 8 bases, with 15 bases remaining between them. Germline V lookup: CDR1 MNHEY, CDR2 SVGAGI. CDR3 amino acids: CASSTGMGGEKLFF. CDR3 DNA: TGTGCCAGCAGTACAGGGATGGGTGGAGAAAAACTGTTTTTT.